The clone carrying this T cell receptor beta chain was found a few times. The entry originates in a study of CD8 T cells in Susac syndrome. An input of about 0.45 to 1 ug of RNA was subjected to reverse transcription using random hexamers. TCRdb redid the calling of the immunoSEQ multiplex PCR reads with MiXCR, one entry per CDR3 protein. The table lists roughly 220,000 distinct CDR3 sequences, 94% of them singletons, with 0.15% to 0.2% in the top ten. V was cut by 2 bases and J by 2 bases, with 8 bases left in between. CDR3 length: 14 amino acids. Per germline, CDR1 SGHAT and CDR2 FQNNGV. The sequence was collected from a human donor with Susac syndrome. Sequences were obtained from CD4+ T cells from PBMCs. The chain is built from TRBV11-2 and TRBJ2-3; either TRBD1 or TRBD2 may supply D (5 bases each). The CDR3, as DNA: TGTGCCAGCAGCTTACCCGGGGCCACAGATACGCAGTATTTT. Protein product: CASSLPGATDTQYF.